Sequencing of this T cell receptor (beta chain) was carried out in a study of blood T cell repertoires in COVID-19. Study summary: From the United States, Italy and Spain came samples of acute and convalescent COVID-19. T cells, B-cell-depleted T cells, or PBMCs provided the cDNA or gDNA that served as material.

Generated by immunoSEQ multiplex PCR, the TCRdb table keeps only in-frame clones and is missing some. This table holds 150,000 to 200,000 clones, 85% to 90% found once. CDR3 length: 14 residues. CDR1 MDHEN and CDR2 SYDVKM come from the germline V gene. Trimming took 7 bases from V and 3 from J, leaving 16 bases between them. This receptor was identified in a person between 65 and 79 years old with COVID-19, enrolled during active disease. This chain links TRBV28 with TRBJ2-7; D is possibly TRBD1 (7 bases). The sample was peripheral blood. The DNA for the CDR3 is TGTGCCAGCACCTCAGGGGGGTTGGTCTACGAGCAGTACTTC. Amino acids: CASTSGGLVYEQYF. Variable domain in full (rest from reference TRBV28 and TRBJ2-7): DVKVTQSSRYLVKRTGEKVFLECVQDMDHENMFWYRQDPGLGLRLIYFSYDVKMKEKGDIPEGYSVSREKKERFSLILESASTNQTSMYLCASTSGGLVYEQYFGPGTRLTVT.